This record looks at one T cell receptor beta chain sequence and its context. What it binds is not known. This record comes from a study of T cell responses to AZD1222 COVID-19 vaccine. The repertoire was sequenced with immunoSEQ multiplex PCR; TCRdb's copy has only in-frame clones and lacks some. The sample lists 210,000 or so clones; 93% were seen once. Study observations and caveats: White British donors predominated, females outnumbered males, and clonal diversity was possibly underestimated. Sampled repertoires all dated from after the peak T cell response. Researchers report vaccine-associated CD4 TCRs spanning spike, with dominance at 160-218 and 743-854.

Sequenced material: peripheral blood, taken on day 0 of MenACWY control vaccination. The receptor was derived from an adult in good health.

CDR3 in DNA: TGTGCCAGCAGCCTGGGGACTAGCGGATACACAGATACGCAGTATTTT. Amino acids: CASSLGTSGYTDTQYF. The J gene is TRBJ2-3, the V gene TRBV9; TRBD2 aligns across 11 bases. Germline assignment: CDR1 SGDLS and CDR2 YYNGEE. With V trimmed by 4 bases and J by 2 bases, 6 bases remained unmatched. CDR3 length equals 16 residues.